The T cell receptor (beta chain) under discussion was sequenced for a study of blood T cell repertoires in COVID-19. Overall study: From the United States, Italy and Spain came samples of acute and convalescent COVID-19. Sample material is recorded as cDNA or gDNA derived from T cells, B-cell-depleted T cells, or PBMCs.

Study processing details: Scientists estimated how many nucleated cells there were by amplifying reference gene primers. Method: immunoSEQ multiplex PCR; TCRdb's copy keeps in-frame clones and lacks some. V and J calls and clone size are given by that table; D and trimming were obtained from the DNA. In the table there are 65,000 to 70,000 clones, 80% to 90% of which are singletons. Trimming stripped 10 bases from V and 4 bases from J, with 9 bases between. The germline CDR1 and CDR2 sequences are LNHDA and SQIVND (reference sequence). The CDR3 is made up of 11 amino acids. The clonotype was recovered from a woman aged 55-70 years with acute or convalescent COVID-19. The specimen was peripheral blood. The chain is built from TRBV19 and TRBJ2-3, with unresolved D. In nucleotides, the CDR3 is TGTGCCACCGCAAGAGCAGATACGCAGTATTTT. It yields the protein CATARADTQYF.